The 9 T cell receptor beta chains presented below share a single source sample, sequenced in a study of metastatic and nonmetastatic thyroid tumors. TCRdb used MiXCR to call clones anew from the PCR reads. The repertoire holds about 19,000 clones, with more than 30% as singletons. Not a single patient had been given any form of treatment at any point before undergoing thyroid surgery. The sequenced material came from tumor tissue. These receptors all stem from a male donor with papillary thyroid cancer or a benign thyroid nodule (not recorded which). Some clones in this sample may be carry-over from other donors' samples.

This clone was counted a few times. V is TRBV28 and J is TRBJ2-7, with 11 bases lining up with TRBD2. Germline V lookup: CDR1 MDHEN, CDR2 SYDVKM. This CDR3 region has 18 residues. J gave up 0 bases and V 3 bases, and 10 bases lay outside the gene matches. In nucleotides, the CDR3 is TGTGCCAGCAGTTTGGGACTAGCGGCTAGGGCCTTCTCCTACGAGCAGTACTTC. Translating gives CASSLGLAARAFSYEQYF.

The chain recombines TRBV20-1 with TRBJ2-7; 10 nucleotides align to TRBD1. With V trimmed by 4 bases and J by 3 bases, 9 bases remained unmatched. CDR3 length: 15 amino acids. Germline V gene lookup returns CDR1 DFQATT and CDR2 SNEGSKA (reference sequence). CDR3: CSATESRTGGYEQYF. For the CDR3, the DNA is TGCAGTGCTACCGAATCCCGGACAGGGGGCTACGAGCAGTACTTC.

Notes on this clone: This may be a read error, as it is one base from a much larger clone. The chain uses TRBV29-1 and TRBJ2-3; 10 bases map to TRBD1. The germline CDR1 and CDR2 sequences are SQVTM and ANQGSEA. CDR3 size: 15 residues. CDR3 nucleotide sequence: TGCAGCTTTTTTCCGGGACAGGGGAACACAAATACGCAGTATTTT. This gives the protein CSFFPGQGNTNTQYF.

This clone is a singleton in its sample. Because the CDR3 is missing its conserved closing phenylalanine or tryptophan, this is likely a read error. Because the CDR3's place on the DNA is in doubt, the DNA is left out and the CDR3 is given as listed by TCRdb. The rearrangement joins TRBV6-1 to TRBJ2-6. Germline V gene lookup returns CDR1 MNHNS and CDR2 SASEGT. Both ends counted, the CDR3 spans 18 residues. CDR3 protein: CASSEEDGAMSGANVLTI.

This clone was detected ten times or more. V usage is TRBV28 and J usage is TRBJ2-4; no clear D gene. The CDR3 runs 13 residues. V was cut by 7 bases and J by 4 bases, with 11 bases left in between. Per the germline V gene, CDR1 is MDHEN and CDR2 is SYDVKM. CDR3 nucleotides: TGTGCCAGCAACAAGTGGCAGAAAAACATTCAGTACTTC. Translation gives CASNKWQKNIQYF. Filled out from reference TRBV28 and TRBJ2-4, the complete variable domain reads DVKVTQSSRYLVKRTGEKVFLECVQDMDHENMFWYRQDPGLGLRLIYFSYDVKMKEKGDIPEGYSVSREKKERFSLILESASTNQTSMYLCASNKWQKNIQYFGAGTRLSVL.

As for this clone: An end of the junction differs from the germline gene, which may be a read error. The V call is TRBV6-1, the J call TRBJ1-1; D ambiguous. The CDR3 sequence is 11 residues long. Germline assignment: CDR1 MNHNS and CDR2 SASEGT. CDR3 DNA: TGTGCCAGCAAGAAGCGGGCTCGTGCTTTCTTC. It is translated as CASKKRARAFF.

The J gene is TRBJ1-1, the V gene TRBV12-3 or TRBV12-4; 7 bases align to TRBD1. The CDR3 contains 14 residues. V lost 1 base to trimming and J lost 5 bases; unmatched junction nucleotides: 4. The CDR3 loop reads CASSLGQGGTEAFF. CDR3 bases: TGTGCCAGCAGTTTAGGACAGGGAGGGACTGAAGCTTTCTTT.

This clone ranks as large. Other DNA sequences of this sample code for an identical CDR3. For the CDR3, the DNA is TGTGCCAGCAGTTCCACGCACCCCGGGACAGGGAATGGCTACACCTTC. This translates into CASSSTHPGTGNGYTF. The rearrangement links TRBV28 to TRBJ1-2; TRBD1 matches at 9 bases. V was clipped by 4 bases and J by 6 bases; unmatched bases: 12. This CDR3 has 16 amino acids. Per the germline V gene, CDR1 is MDHEN and CDR2 is SYDVKM.

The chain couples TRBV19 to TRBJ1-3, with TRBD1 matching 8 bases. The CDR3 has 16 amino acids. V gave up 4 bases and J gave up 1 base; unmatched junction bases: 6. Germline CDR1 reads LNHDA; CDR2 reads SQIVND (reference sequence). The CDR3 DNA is TGTGCCAGTAGTAGGGCGACAGGGGCGTCTGGAAACACCATATATTTT. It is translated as CASSRATGASGNTIYF.